Listed below are T cell receptor beta chains from one sample, sequenced in a study of blood T cell repertoires in COVID-19. TCRdb's table, derived via immunoSEQ multiplex PCR, lists solely in-frame clones and lacks some. The sample consists of fewer than 55,000 clones, 65% to 85% of them appearing once. The sample taken for sequencing was peripheral blood. Source of these receptors: a woman aged 80 or over with COVID-19, enrolled during active disease. Each CDR3 is given with its conserved first and last residue. A D gene is named only where the DNA matches it firmly. Clone size is given for some rows only: seen once, a few or many times, or a class if the clone is expanded.

13	TRBV11-3	once	.	TRBJ2-7	CASSSRDNSEQYF	TGTGCCAGCAGCTCCCGGGACAACTCCGAGCAGTACTTC
14	TRBV4-1	.	TRBD1	TRBJ2-2	CASSRQGHTGELFF	TGCGCCAGCAGCCGACAGGGACACACCGGGGAGCTGTTTTTT
14	TRBV6-5	few	.	TRBJ1-1	CASTTRGLNTEAFF	TGTGCCAGCACAACCAGGGGACTGAACACTGAAGCTTTCTTT
11	TRBV28	.	.	TRBJ1-4	CASRQLEKLFF	TGTGCCAGCAGACAGCTTGAAAAACTGTTTTTT
14	TRBV30	.	.	TRBJ2-4	CAWSVMRDKNIQYF	TGTGCCTGGAGTGTAATGAGGGACAAAAACATTCAGTACTTC
17	TRBV6-2/TRBV6-3	once	TRBD2	TRBJ2-3	CASSSHRSGRGADTQYF	TGTGCCAGCAGTTCCCACCGTAGCGGGAGGGGCGCAGATACGCAGTATTTT
14	TRBV10-3	.	.	TRBJ1-3	CAISEDFSGNTIYF	TGTGCCATCAGTGAGGACTTCTCTGGAAACACCATATATTTT
12	TRBV5-4	.	.	TRBJ2-7	CASSLEANEQYF	TGTGCCAGCAGCTTGGAAGCCAACGAGCAGTACTTC
13	TRBV2	.	.	TRBJ2-5	CASSAGGWQTQYF	TGTGCCAGCAGCGCTGGCGGGTGGCAGACCCAGTACTTC
13	TRBV5-1	.	.	TRBJ2-1	CASSLFPGNEQFF	TGCGCCAGCAGCTTGTTCCCAGGCAATGAGCAGTTCTTC
15	TRBV2	.	TRBD2	TRBJ2-1	CASIGTSGADNEQFF	TGTGCCAGCATAGGGACTAGCGGGGCGGACAATGAGCAGTTCTTC
17	TRBV6-4	.	.	TRBJ1-2	CASRGVPGLGRDYGYTF	TGTGCCAGCAGAGGAGTGCCGGGTCTGGGTCGGGACTATGGCTACACCTTC
17	TRBV11-2	.	TRBD2	TRBJ2-3	CASSLLATSGYTDTQYF	TGTGCCAGCAGCTTACTAGCGACTAGCGGTTACACAGATACGCAGTATTTT
15	TRBV18	.	TRBD1	TRBJ2-2	CASSPRQGDTGELFF	TGTGCCAGCTCACCCCGACAGGGAGACACCGGGGAGCTGTTTTTT
13	TRBV29-1	.	.	TRBJ2-7	CSVEPVRSGEQYF	TGCAGCGTTGAGCCCGTAAGATCGGGCGAGCAGTACTTC
15	TRBV11-2	.	.	TRBJ2-6	CASSLVRAGANVLTF	TGTGCCAGCAGCTTAGTCAGGGCTGGGGCCAACGTCCTGACTTTC
18	TRBV7-2	.	TRBD2	TRBJ2-2	CASSLSPMASGRNGELFF	TGTGCCAGCAGCCTATCCCCAATGGCTAGCGGGAGGAACGGGGAGCTGTTTTTT
13	TRBV25-1	.	TRBD1	TRBJ1-2	CASQRGQAYGYTF	TGTGCCAGCCAGAGGGGACAGGCCTATGGCTACACCTTC
18	TRBV7-3	.	TRBD2	TRBJ2-3	CASSLTGGLAGNTDTQYF	TGTGCCAGCAGCTTAACAGGGGGACTAGCGGGAAACACAGATACGCAGTATTTT
14	TRBV28	.	.	TRBJ2-5	CASSFQRHQETQYF	TGTGCCAGCAGTTTCCAGCGGCACCAAGAGACCCAGTACTTC
14	TRBV28	few	TRBD1	TRBJ2-7	CASSLTGGSYEQYF	TGTGCCAGCAGTTTGACAGGGGGTTCCTACGAGCAGTACTTC
16	TRBV7-3	.	.	TRBJ1-3	CASSPQGTDSGNTIYF	TGTGCCAGCAGCCCACAGGGAACAGACTCTGGAAACACCATATATTTT
14	TRBV7-7	.	.	TRBJ2-5	CASSKSGVSETQYF	TGTGCTAGCAGCAAATCAGGGGTGTCAGAGACCCAGTACTTC
19	TRBV27	.	.	TRBJ1-5	CASKSIPDRPLQVGQPQHF	TGTGCCAGCAAATCTATACCAGACAGGCCCCTCCAGGTTGGTCAGCCCCAGCATTTT
15	TRBV6-2/TRBV6-3	.	.	TRBJ1-2	CASSRTESGLYGYTF	TGTGCCAGCAGTCGGACCGAATCGGGACTCTATGGCTACACCTTC
14	TRBV7-9	.	TRBD1	TRBJ2-2	CASSPRGLDGELFF	TGTGCCAGCAGCCCCAGGGGGCTGGACGGGGAGCTGTTTTTT
12	TRBV6-2/TRBV6-3	.	TRBD2	TRBJ2-5	CASSSGKETQYF	TGTGCCAGCAGTAGCGGGAAAGAGACCCAGTACTTC
19	TRBV7-3	.	TRBD2	TRBJ2-1	CASSLLGTSGRGSYNEQFF	TGTGCCAGCAGCTTACTGGGGACTAGCGGGAGGGGATCCTACAATGAGCAGTTCTTC
15	TRBV2	.	TRBD1	TRBJ2-3	CASSIQGAQTDTQYF	TGTGCCAGCAGTATACAGGGGGCGCAAACAGATACGCAGTATTTT
15	TRBV5-1	.	TRBD1	TRBJ2-7	CASHSGGTGGEEQYF	TGCGCCAGCCATAGCGGTGGGACAGGGGGCGAGGAGCAGTACTTC
15	TRBV4-1	.	.	TRBJ1-2	CASSQETTNFYGYTF	TGCGCCAGCAGCCAAGAGACAACGAATTTTTATGGCTACACCTTC
11	TRBV7-2	.	.	TRBJ2-5	CASTQGETQYF	TGTGCCAGCACCCAGGGGGAGACCCAGTACTTC
14	TRBV15	once	.	TRBJ2-1	CATPPQGMYTEQFF	TGTGCCACCCCACCTCAGGGGATGTACACTGAGCAGTTCTTC
17	TRBV4-2	few	.	TRBJ1-2	CASSPVGGDPRGYGYTF	TGTGCCAGCAGCCCCGTCGGTGGGGATCCCCGGGGGTATGGCTACACCTTC
14	TRBV27	once	TRBD1	TRBJ1-3	CASMGRGAGNTIYF	TGTGCCAGCATGGGCAGGGGGGCTGGAAACACCATATATTTT
18	TRBV10-3	.	TRBD1	TRBJ1-3	CAISGTPGQGNSGNTIYF	TGTGCCATCAGTGGGACCCCGGGACAGGGAAACTCTGGAAACACCATATATTTT
14	TRBV11-2	once	.	TRBJ2-2	CASSYHTNTGELFF	TGTGCCAGCAGCTATCACACGAACACCGGGGAGCTGTTTTTT
16	TRBV2	.	TRBD2	TRBJ2-3	CASSQRASGSSDTQYF	TGTGCCAGCAGTCAACGGGCTAGCGGGAGCTCAGATACGCAGTATTTT
14	TRBV7-9	few	.	TRBJ2-3	CASSLAGGGDTQYF	TGTGCCAGCAGCTTAGCGGGAGGTGGAGATACGCAGTATTTT
13	TRBV20-1	.	.	TRBJ2-1	CSASGDSLYEQFF	TGCAGTGCTAGTGGGGACTCCCTCTATGAGCAGTTCTTC
12	TRBV30	.	.	TRBJ2-7	CAWSVRGYEQYF	TGTGCCTGGAGTGTACGGGGCTACGAGCAGTACTTC
14	TRBV7-9	.	TRBD1	TRBJ1-2	CASTLPDRADGYTF	TGTGCCAGCACCCTACCCGACAGGGCGGATGGCTACACCTTC
13	TRBV7-8	.	.	TRBJ1-2	CASSRSGGDGYTF	TGTGCCAGCAGCCGCTCGGGGGGTGATGGCTACACCTTC